The T cell receptor beta chain described here comes from a study of early T cells in non-severe SARS-CoV-2 infection. The overall study: Chains were not paired, and sequencing was done on bulk RNA from unsorted whole blood. Study-wide findings and caveats: In VDJdb matching, anti-spike CD8 responses were favored while private and CD4 specificities went missing.

Individual cDNA molecules received unique molecular identifiers during library preparation. TCRdb analysed the 5' RACE reads with MiXCR anew, one entry per CDR3 protein. The table shows tens of thousands of distinct CDR3 sequences, with more than 12% occurring only once. This clonotype has a handful of counts. Its target is unknown. Looked up from germline, CDR1 is SGHTA and CDR2 is FQGNSA. The CDR3 runs 18 residues. V was trimmed by 3 bases and J by 8 bases, leaving 26 bases between them. Sequencing used whole blood, obtained at baseline. The source of this sequence is an adult who was a healthcare worker with PCR-confirmed SARS-CoV-2 infection or an uninfected control (not recorded which). The chain has TRBV7-2 and TRBJ2-1; the D gene could be TRBD1 or TRBD2 (5 bases each). This CDR3 is CASSFGGRGAPTSDEQFF. The CDR3 DNA reads TGTGCCAGCAGCTTTGGGGGTCGCGGAGCTCCTACAAGTGATGAGCAGTTCTTC.